Presented here are 30 T cell receptor beta chains from one specimen sequenced in a study of Ad26.COV2.S vaccination and SARS-CoV-2 variants. The protocol was immunoSEQ multiplex PCR, while the TCRdb copy is restricted to in-frame clones and leaves out a portion. Here the sample spans some 290,000 clones, over 80% being singletons. The treatment here: over 15 received Ad26.COV2.S at low or high dose, single or two shots; 5 received placebo; per-sample allocation not given. Day 63 after the first vaccine or placebo injection was the time point for sampling. The sample consisted of peripheral blood, taken in a trial of Ad26.COV2.S vaccine versus placebo. These receptors were collected from a person between 18 and 65 years old who received the Ad26.COV2.S COVID-19 vaccine or a placebo.

J is TRBJ2-3 and V is TRBV29-1; TRBD1 matches 9 bases. V lost 7 bases and J lost 2; bases outside the gene matches: 10. In germline, CDR1 is SQVTM, CDR2 ANQGSEA. CDR3 length: 15 amino acids. This CDR3 reads CSAVLTGGATDTQYF. DNA of the CDR3: TGCAGCGCTGTATTGACAGGGGGGGCCACAGATACGCAGTATTTT.

This clone was found once. This chain links TRBV10-1 with TRBJ2-3, with 10 bases fitting TRBD1. Germline trimming cut 4 bases from V and 4 bases from J; bases unmatched to any gene: 2. CDR1 WNHNN and CDR2 SYGVQD come from the germline V gene (reference sequence). The CDR3 has 14 amino acids. CDR3 residues: CASSAGTGADTQYF. The CDR3 DNA reads TGCGCCAGCAGTGCGGGGACAGGGGCAGATACGCAGTATTTT.

In its sample, this clone was seen a few times. This chain uses TRBV7-2 with TRBJ2-7, with 8 bases matching TRBD2. The CDR3 is 13 residues long. Trimming cost V 7 bases and J 4 bases; bases outside gene matches: 6. CDR1 is SGHTA and CDR2 is FQGNSA in the germline V gene. The CDR3 here is CASMRRGGYEQYF. The DNA of the CDR3 is TGTGCCAGCATGCGACGGGGGGGATACGAGCAGTACTTC.

The V call is TRBV19, the J call TRBJ1-2, with TRBD1 matching over 7 bases. Trimming removed 3 bases from V and 4 bases from J; junction bases left unmatched: 11. The CDR3 covers 16 residues. Germline CDR1 and CDR2: LNHDA and SQIVND (reference sequence). The CDR3 here is CASSIQGGASIYGYTF. The CDR3 nucleotides are TGTGCCAGTAGTATTCAAGGGGGCGCGTCCATCTATGGCTACACCTTC.

The chain joins TRBV30 to TRBJ2-3, with 7 bases aligning to TRBD2. The CDR3 consists of 15 residues. J lost 1 base, V lost 4 bases, and 8 bases had no gene match. The germline gives CDR1 GTSNPN, CDR2 SVGIG (reference sequence). The CDR3 region is CAWTKRGYRTDTQYF. As DNA, the CDR3 is TGTGCCTGGACAAAGCGGGGATACCGCACAGATACGCAGTATTTT.

CDR3 nucleotide sequence: TGTGCCAGCAGCGGCACCGGGGAGCTGTTTTTT. Residues: CASSGTGELFF. The genes are TRBV9 and TRBJ2-2; no definite D call. This CDR3 is built from 11 residues. Per germline, CDR1 SGDLS and CDR2 YYNGEE. V was trimmed by 3 bases and J by 4 bases, leaving 1 base between them.

The J gene is TRBJ1-1, the V gene TRBV4-1; 7 bases are a match to TRBD1. V dropped 4 bases and J dropped 3; count of bases not matched to a gene: 8. Germline CDR1 is MGHRA and CDR2 is YSYEKL. The CDR3 contains 15 residues. The CDR3 DNA reads TGCGCCAGCAGCCCGAAACCGGGACAGCACACTGAAGCTTTCTTT. Translating gives CASSPKPGQHTEAFF.

The rearrangement links TRBV5-4 to TRBJ2-2; D is unresolved. The CDR3 contains 14 residues. Trimming removed 0 bases from V and 2 bases from J, with 5 bases in between. CDR1 SGHNT and CDR2 YYREEE come from the germline V gene (reference sequence). This CDR3 is CASSLVLNTGELFF. In DNA form, the CDR3 reads TGTGCCAGCAGCTTGGTCCTTAACACCGGGGAGCTGTTTTTT.

The table lists this clone with a few counts. Other DNA sequences in the same sample also yield this CDR3. The chain uses TRBV7-9 and TRBJ1-4, with 10 bases matching TRBD1. V lost 5 bases, J lost 6 bases, and 3 bases stayed unmatched. Germline lookup yields CDR1 SEHNR and CDR2 FQNEAQ (reference sequence). The CDR3 sequence is 14 residues long. The CDR3 DNA reads as TGTGCCAGCAGCACCGGGACAGGGGATGAAAAACTGTTTTTT. Its protein product is CASSTGTGDEKLFF.

V gene TRBV5-4 combines with J gene TRBJ1-4; D unresolved. With 10 bases removed from V and 0 bases from J, the gap between germline ends came to 13 bases. The CDR3 totals 14 residues. Germline assignment: CDR1 SGHNT and CDR2 YYREEE (reference sequence). Here the CDR3 reads CAGGLEPTNEKLFF. The CDR3 region has the DNA TGTGCCGGCGGACTGGAACCAACTAATGAAAAACTGTTTTTT.

This sequence joins TRBV7-2 and TRBJ2-7; 9 bases line up with TRBD1. CDR1 and CDR2 from the germline V gene are SGHTA and FQGNSA. The V gene end was trimmed by 5 bases and the J gene end by 3 bases; junction bases not matched to a gene: 8. The CDR3 runs to 15 residues. The CDR3 region has the DNA TGTGCCAGCAGCCCGGGGACAGGGCGGTTCTACGAGCAGTACTTC. It is translated as CASSPGTGRFYEQYF.

The chain combines TRBV19 with TRBJ2-1; TRBD1 matches at 7 bases. Germline assignment: CDR1 LNHDA and CDR2 SQIVND (reference sequence). The CDR3 has 13 residues. The V segment lost 5 bases and the J segment 7 bases; nucleotides outside the gene matches: 5. The CDR3 bases are TGTGCCAGTAGTGCCAACAGGGGAAATGAGCAGTTCTTC. Translated: CASSANRGNEQFF.

For the CDR3, the DNA is TGTGCCGGACTGGGGGGCTCGGTTGAAAAACTGTTTTTT. The encoded protein is CAGLGGSVEKLFF. The rearrangement links TRBV12-3 or TRBV12-4 to TRBJ1-4, with D perhaps matching TRBD1 (6 bases). With 11 bases removed from V and 7 bases from J, the gap between germline ends came to 17 bases. The CDR3 sequence is 13 residues long.

The chain combines TRBV19 with TRBJ2-2, with D tentatively TRBD2 (7 bases). This CDR3 is 14 amino acids long. The V end was cut by 4 bases, the J end by 4 bases, with 10 bases between. Germline CDR1 is LNHDA and CDR2 is SQIVND (reference sequence). CDR3 loop: CASSTGGFTGELFF. Written as DNA, the CDR3 is TGTGCCAGTAGTACGGGGGGCTTCACCGGGGAGCTGTTTTTT.

The chain is built from TRBV19 and TRBJ2-2; 7 positions match TRBD1. V was pared by 5 bases and J by 0 bases, with 0 bases of the junction left unmatched. The V gene's germline CDR1 is LNHDA and CDR2 SQIVND (reference sequence). CDR3 length: 14 amino acids. The CDR3, as DNA: TGTGCCAGTAGTGGGACAGCGAACACCGGGGAGCTGTTTTTT. It translates to CASSGTANTGELFF.

The chain recombines TRBV12-3 or TRBV12-4 with TRBJ2-3; D perhaps matches TRBD2 (5 bases). V dropped 9 bases and J dropped 4 bases, with 14 bases sitting between them. The CDR3 spans 13 residues. CDR3 in DNA: TGTGCCAGTTGCGGACTCCCCTCAGATACGCAGTATTTT. Protein: CASCGLPSDTQYF.

This chain connects TRBV19 to TRBJ1-4; no clear D. Germline lookup yields CDR1 LNHDA and CDR2 SQIVND (reference sequence). V was pared by 1 base and J by 4 bases, with 7 bases between. This CDR3 is 14 amino acids long. CDR3 nucleotide sequence: TGTGCCAGTAGTATAGGACGGATTAATGAAAAACTGTTTTTT. This sequence encodes CASSIGRINEKLFF.

The chain is built from TRBV28 and TRBJ2-5; maybe TRBD1 (6 bases). Germline-derived CDR1 and CDR2 are MDHEN and SYDVKM. V lost 1 base to trimming and J lost 3 bases, with 12 bases between them. The length of the CDR3 is 15 residues. The DNA for the CDR3 is TGTGCCAGCAGTTTATCAGGGGTTGGGGAAGAGACCCAGTACTTC. This encodes CASSLSGVGEETQYF.

This sequence joins TRBV4-1 and TRBJ2-3; D tentatively fits TRBD1 or TRBD2 (5 bases each). The CDR3 is 16 amino acids. V was cut by 1 base and J by 5 bases, with 16 bases left in between. Germline CDR1 MGHRA, CDR2 YSYEKL. The CDR3 coding sequence is TGCGCCAGCAGCCAAGCACAGGTCTCCGGGGAAGATACGCAGTATTTT. It translates to CASSQAQVSGEDTQYF.

The chain joins TRBV5-4 to TRBJ2-5; a weak D match, TRBD1 (6 bases). This CDR3 contains 14 residues. The V end lost 0 bases, the J end lost 3 bases, and 9 bases lay between the germline ends. Germline values: CDR1 SGHNT, CDR2 YYREEE (reference sequence). The CDR3, as DNA: TGTGCCAGCAGCTTGGGCTGGACAGAAGAGACCCAGTACTTC. Translation gives CASSLGWTEETQYF.

This chain links TRBV6-4 with TRBJ2-3; 12 positions match TRBD2. The CDR3 loop spans 14 amino acids. Trimming took 8 bases from V and 6 from J; bases not matched to a gene: 6. Germline CDR1 is MRHNA and CDR2 is SNTAGT. CDR3 nucleotides: TGTGCCAGCTCCTGGACTAGCGGGGCTGATACGCAGTATTTT. Its translation: CASSWTSGADTQYF.

The V gene is TRBV10-1, the J gene TRBJ2-3, with D tentatively TRBD2 (6 bases). CDR3 length equals 14 residues. Trimming removed 3 bases at V and 2 bases at J, with 9 bases between. In germline, CDR1 is WNHNN, CDR2 SYGVQD (reference sequence). In DNA, the CDR3 is TGCGCCAGCAGTGATTCTAGCGCCACAGATACGCAGTATTTT. It translates to CASSDSSATDTQYF.

The rearrangement joins TRBV15 to TRBJ2-7, with 7 bases that match TRBD1. This CDR3 spans 13 amino acids. Germline V gene lookup returns CDR1 LNHNV and CDR2 YYDKDF (reference sequence). V trimming: 0 bases; J trimming: 6 bases; junction bases outside the gene matches: 2. CDR3 residues: CATSREGQSEQYF. The DNA of the CDR3 is TGTGCCACCAGCAGAGAGGGACAGTCCGAGCAGTACTTC.

This chain connects TRBV12-3 or TRBV12-4 to TRBJ2-6; D unresolved. Trimming left V 8 bases short and J 2 bases short, with 7 bases between. This CDR3 is built from 13 residues. The CDR3 DNA reads as TGTGCCAGCGTCAACGCTGGGGCCAACGTCCTGACTTTC. Translating gives CASVNAGANVLTF.

CDR3 in DNA: TGTGCCAGCAGCCCGGCCGCCACTGAAGCTTTCTTT. It yields the protein CASSPAATEAFF. The chain joins TRBV11-3 to TRBJ1-1, with D unclear. The germline V and J ends were trimmed by 5 bases and 4 bases, with 8 bases remaining between them. This CDR3 has 12 residues. Germline loops: CDR1 SGHNT, CDR2 YENEEA.

This clone showed up just once. This chain uses TRBV10-3 with TRBJ1-4; TRBD1 matches 10 bases. CDR1 is ENHRY, CDR2 SYGVKD, per germline. With 5 bases clipped from V and 0 bases from J, the junction kept 3 bases outside the gene matches. The CDR3 spans 16 residues. The CDR3 nucleotides read TGTGCCATCAGTCGACAGGGGGCGGCAACTAATGAAAAACTGTTTTTT. Protein: CAISRQGAATNEKLFF.

The CDR3 region has the DNA TGTGCGACCGGGCCCAGTGAGCAGTTCTTC. Translation gives CATGPSEQFF. The chain combines TRBV28 with TRBJ2-1; D gene uncertain. The CDR3 contains 10 residues. Germline V gives CDR1 MDHEN, CDR2 SYDVKM.

The rearrangement uses TRBV19 and TRBJ2-1; TRBD2 is a possible D gene (5 bases). There are 15 residues in the CDR3. V lost 3 bases to trimming and J lost 4 bases, with 13 bases between them. Germline V lookup: CDR1 LNHDA, CDR2 SQIVND (reference sequence). In nucleotides, the CDR3 is TGTGCCAGTAGTATCTCAGGAGGCCCATACAATGAGCAGTTCTTC. Its protein product is CASSISGGPYNEQFF.

The chain links TRBV27 to TRBJ2-4; D is perhaps TRBD1 (6 bases). Germline V CDR1 and CDR2: MNHEY, SMNVEV (reference sequence). Trimming stripped 8 bases from V and 3 bases from J, with 8 bases between. CDR3 length: 12 residues. The CDR3 nucleotides are TGTGCCAGCGACAGGTTCAAAAACATTCAGTACTTC. This sequence encodes CASDRFKNIQYF.

This clone was found once. This rearrangement joins TRBV19 to TRBJ1-3; D is uncertain. The V gene's germline CDR1 is LNHDA and CDR2 SQIVND (reference sequence). Trimming pared 3 bases from V and 7 bases from J, leaving 10 bases between. This CDR3 spans 13 amino acids. CDR3 DNA: TGTGCCAGTAGTATTTCCGCCGGGAACACCATATATTTT. This translates into CASSISAGNTIYF.